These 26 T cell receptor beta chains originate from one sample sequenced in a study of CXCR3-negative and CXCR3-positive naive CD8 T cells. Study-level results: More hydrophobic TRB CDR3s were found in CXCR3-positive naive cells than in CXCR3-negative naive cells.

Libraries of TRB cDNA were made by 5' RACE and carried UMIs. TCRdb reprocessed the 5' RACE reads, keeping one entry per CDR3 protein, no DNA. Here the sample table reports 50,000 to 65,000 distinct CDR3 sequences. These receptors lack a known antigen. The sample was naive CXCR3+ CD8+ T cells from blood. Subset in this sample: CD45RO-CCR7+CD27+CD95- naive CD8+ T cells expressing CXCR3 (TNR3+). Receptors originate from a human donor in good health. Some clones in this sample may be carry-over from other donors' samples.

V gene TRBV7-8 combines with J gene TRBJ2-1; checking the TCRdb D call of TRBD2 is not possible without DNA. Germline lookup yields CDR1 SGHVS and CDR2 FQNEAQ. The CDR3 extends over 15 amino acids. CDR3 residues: CASSLVSGGHNEQFF.

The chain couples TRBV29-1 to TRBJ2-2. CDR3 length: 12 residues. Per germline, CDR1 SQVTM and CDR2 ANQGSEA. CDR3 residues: CSVDLFPGELFF.

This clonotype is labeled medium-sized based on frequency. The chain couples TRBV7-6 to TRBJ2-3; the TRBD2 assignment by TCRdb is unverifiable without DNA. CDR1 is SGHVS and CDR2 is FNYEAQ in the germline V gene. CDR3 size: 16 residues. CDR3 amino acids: CASSLPRAGATDTQYF.

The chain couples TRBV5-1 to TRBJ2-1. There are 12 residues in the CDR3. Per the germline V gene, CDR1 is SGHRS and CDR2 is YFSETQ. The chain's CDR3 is CASSLTRDEQFF.

The CDR3 sequence: CATDRVTEAFF. The chain combines TRBV25-1 with TRBJ1-1; TCRdb's assignment of TRBD1 cannot be checked, as there is no DNA. Per germline, CDR1 MGHDK and CDR2 SYGVNS. The CDR3 sequence is 11 residues long. The full variable domain, its missing parts supplied by reference TRBV25-1 and TRBJ1-1, is EADIYQTPRYLVIGTGKKITLECSQTMGHDKMYWYQQDPGMELHLIHYSYGVNSTEKGDLSSESTVSRIRTEHFPLTLESARPSHTSQYLCATDRVTEAFFGQGTRLTVV.

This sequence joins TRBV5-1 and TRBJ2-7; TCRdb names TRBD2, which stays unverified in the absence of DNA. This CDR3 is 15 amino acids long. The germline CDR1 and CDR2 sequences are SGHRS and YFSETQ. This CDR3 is CASSTPAGSSYEQYF.

The CDR3 region is CASSLLSGRGTYEQYF. This sequence joins TRBV28 and TRBJ2-7; TCRdb proposes TRBD1, but this gene call is untestable without DNA. This CDR3 has 16 amino acids. CDR1 is MDHEN, CDR2 SYDVKM, per germline.

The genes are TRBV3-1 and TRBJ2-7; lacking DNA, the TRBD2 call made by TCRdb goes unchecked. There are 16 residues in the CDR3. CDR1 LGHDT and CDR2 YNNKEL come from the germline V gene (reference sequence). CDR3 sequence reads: CASSQWTSDRSYEQYF.

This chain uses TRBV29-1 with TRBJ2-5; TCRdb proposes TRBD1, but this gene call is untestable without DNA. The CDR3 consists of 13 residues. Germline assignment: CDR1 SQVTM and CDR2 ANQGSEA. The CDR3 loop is CSDLTGSQETQYF.

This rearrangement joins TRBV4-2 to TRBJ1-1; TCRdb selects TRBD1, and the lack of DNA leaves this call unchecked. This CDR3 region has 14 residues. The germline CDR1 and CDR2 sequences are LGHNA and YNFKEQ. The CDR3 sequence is CASSVPGLNTEAFF.

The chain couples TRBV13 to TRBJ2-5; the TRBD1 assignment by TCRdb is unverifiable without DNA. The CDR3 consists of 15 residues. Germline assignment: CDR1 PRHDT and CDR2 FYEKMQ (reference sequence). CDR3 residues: CASNQRGTDQETQYF.

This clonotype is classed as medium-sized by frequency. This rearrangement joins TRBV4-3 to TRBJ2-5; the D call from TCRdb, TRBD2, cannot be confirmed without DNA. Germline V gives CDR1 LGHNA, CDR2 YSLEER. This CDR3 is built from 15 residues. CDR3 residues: CASSQGSEGWETQYF.

The CDR3 reads CASSRKQQTSTDTQYF. The genes are TRBV7-8 and TRBJ2-3. The CDR3 contains 16 residues. Germline values: CDR1 SGHVS, CDR2 FQNEAQ.

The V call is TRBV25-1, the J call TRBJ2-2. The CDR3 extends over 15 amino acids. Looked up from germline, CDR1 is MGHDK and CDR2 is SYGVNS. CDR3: CASSEYWTATGELFF.

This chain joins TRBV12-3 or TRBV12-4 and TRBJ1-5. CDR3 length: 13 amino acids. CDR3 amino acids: CASSLTINQPQHF.

The CDR3 protein is CASSLGARRDNEQFF. The V call is TRBV5-6, the J call TRBJ2-1. Germline CDR1 is SGHDT and CDR2 is YYEEEE. The CDR3 totals 15 residues.

The CDR3: CASSQARASPNEQYF. The chain carries TRBV4-3 and TRBJ2-7; TCRdb lists TRBD2, though no DNA is available to test this call. This CDR3 is built from 15 residues. Germline CDR1 is LGHNA and CDR2 is YSLEER.

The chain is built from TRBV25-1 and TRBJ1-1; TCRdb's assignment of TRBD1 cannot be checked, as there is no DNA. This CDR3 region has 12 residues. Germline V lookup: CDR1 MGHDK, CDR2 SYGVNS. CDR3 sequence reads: CASREGGTEAFF.

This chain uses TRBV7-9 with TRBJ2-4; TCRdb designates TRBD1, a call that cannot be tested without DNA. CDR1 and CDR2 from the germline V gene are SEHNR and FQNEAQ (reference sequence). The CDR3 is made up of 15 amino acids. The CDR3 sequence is CASSFQQGLGNIQYF.

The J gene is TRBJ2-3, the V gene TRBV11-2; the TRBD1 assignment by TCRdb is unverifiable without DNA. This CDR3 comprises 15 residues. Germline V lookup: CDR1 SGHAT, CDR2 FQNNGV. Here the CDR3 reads CASSYRDRGKDTQYF.

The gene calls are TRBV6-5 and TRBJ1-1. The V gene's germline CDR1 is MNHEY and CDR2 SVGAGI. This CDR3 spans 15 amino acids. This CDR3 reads CASSRGSGGNTEAFF.

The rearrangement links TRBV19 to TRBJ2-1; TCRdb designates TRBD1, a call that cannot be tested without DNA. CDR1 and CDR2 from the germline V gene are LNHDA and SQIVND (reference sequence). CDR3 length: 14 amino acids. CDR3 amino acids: CASNIGTANNEQFF.

The CDR3 here is CSALGQDYGYTF. The chain joins TRBV20-1 to TRBJ1-2; TCRdb gives TRBD1 as the D gene, but with no DNA this cannot be confirmed. CDR1 and CDR2 from the germline V gene are DFQATT and SNEGSKA (reference sequence). This CDR3 has 12 amino acids.

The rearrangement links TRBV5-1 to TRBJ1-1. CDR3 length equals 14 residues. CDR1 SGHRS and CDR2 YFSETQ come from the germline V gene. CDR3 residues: CASSLVRKNTEAFF.

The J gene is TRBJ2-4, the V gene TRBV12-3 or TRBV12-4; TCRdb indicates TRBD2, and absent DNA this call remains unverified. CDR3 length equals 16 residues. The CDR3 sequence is CASSRAGGGAKNIQYF.

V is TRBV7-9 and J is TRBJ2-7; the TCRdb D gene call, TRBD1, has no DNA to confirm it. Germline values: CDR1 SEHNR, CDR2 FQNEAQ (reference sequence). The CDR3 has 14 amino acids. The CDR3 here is CASSMGTVGEEQYF.